The sequence of this TCR beta chain was determined in a study of CD8+ T cells in alopecia areata listed by TCRdb under 2018. Background for the entire study: The study used high-throughput TCRbeta sequencing to examine T cell clonal expansion in alopecia areata, in both the C3H/HeJ mouse model and human patients. Scalp clonality was compared across normal scalp (n=4), patchy alopecia areata scalp (n=8), and alopecia totalis/universalis scalp (n=8). Human TCRbeta sequencing covered scalp tissue and sorted CD4+ and CD8+ peripheral blood T cells from patchy and totalis/universalis alopecia areata patients and healthy controls. The RNA source kit depended on sample type: the PAXgene miRNA kit for fixed scalp, the miRNeasy kit for PBMCs, and the RNeasy kit for mouse skin. immunoSEQ multiplex PCR using 35 Vbeta forward primers and 13 Jbeta reverse primers was used to amplify TCRbeta CDR3 regions.

Library preparation employed the immunoSEQ multiplex PCR assay. RNA was extracted from all samples and reverse transcribed into cDNA as template for TCR sequencing. SuperScript III was used for first-strand cDNA synthesis, primed with a 2:1 mix of oligo-dT and random hexamers. A synthetic immune receptor repertoire was used to assess amplification bias, and residual bias was removed computationally. The paper's data handling went like this. Raw reads were preprocessed to remove errors, and CDR3 was defined according to IMGT conventions as the region from the conserved cysteine to phenylalanine. Clonality was calculated as 1 minus Shannon entropy normalized by log2 of the number of productive unique TCRs. Scalp TCRbeta sequences were cross-referenced with sorted blood CD4 and CD8 repertoires so that the CD4 or CD8 identity of scalp clones could be inferred. TCRdb provides this immuneACCESS table in a form limited to in-frame rearrangements. Some clones are lacking; in checked studies, under half of them reflect an unresolved V gene, and why the rest are absent is not known. Clone size and V and J calls were adopted from that table, with D and trimming inferred from the DNA. For this sample there are 150,000 or so clones; approximately 60% appear just once. The top ten constitute about 4.9% of the sample.

This clone was seen a few times. Its antigen is not yet known. One base away there is no much larger clone; base qualities are not given. On the study overall, not on this receptor specifically: TCR sequences shared between patients were less clear than in mice, possibly partly because of HLA diversity in the patient population. Lesional scalp, especially in alopecia totalis/universalis, showed higher clonality and more expanded CD8+ clones than normal scalp, suggesting antigenic drive. Resident alphabeta T cells in normal human skin are also sequenced, complicating scalp TCR repertoire analysis, unlike mouse skin dominated by gammadelta T cells.

PBMCs were isolated by density centrifugation and stained for CD3, CD4 and CD8, and CD4+ and CD8+ T cells were sorted on a FACSAria. Unaffected controls provided scalp biopsies and blood samples. V trim: 7 bases; J trim: 7 bases; unmatched bases: 15. Its CDR3 holds 17 amino acids, cysteine through phenylalanine. CDR3 DNA is the only sequence kept; it has 51 bases, read in frame from the first base. CDR1 LNHDA and CDR2 SQIVND were looked up in the germline V gene (reference sequence). This receptor chain uses TRBV19 and TRBJ2-1, with 11 bases matching TRBD2. The origin of this receptor is a human donor in good health. Sequencing was performed on CD4+ T cells sorted from blood. Here is the DNA: TGTGCCAGTACCTCGAAAGTAGCGACTAGCGGGATTAATGAGCAGTTCTTC. This is translated as CASTSKVATSGINEQFF.